This T cell receptor (beta chain) was sequenced during a study of blood T cell repertoires in COVID-19. Study summary: Sources were T cells, B-cell-depleted T cells, or PBMCs; the material itself was cDNA or gDNA.

Assay used: immunoSEQ multiplex PCR; TCRdb lists only in-frame clones, some missing. Of about 45,000 clones listed, under 85% are singletons. Germline V gives CDR1 MDHEN, CDR2 SYDVKM. This CDR3 is built from 13 residues. Germline trimming cut 3 bases from V and 10 bases from J; bases unmatched to any gene: 5. The sequence derives from a woman older than 75 with acute or convalescent COVID-19. V is TRBV28 and J is TRBJ2-1, with 8 bases identical to TRBD1. Specimen: peripheral blood. The CDR3 DNA reads TGTGCCAGCAGTTTCGGACAGGGAAGCGAGCAGTTCTTC. This gives the protein CASSFGQGSEQFF.